The clone carrying this T cell receptor beta chain has a handful of counts. The antigen is undetermined. The CDR3 length is 12 residues. V was trimmed by 8 bases and J by 5 bases, leaving 12 bases between them. The germline gives CDR1 LNHDA, CDR2 SQIVND (reference sequence). Through template switching, a universal primer site was introduced, and the cDNA contained unique molecular identifiers. TCRdb reprocessed the 5' RACE reads with MiXCR, giving one entry per CDR3 protein. The sample holds hundreds of thousands of distinct CDR3 sequences, around 24% seen once. This entry belongs to a study of identical twins. Broader study findings: Sequences that were beta out-of-frame showed weaker excess twin sharing. Carriage of fewer insertions was seen in abundant cord blood beta clonotypes, whereas memory repertoires showed none. Compared with models, monozygotic twins showed more out-of-frame TCR alpha sharing.

This sample was shared with a second study, whose subject was yellow fever vaccine responses in identical twins.

The rearrangement joins TRBV19 to TRBJ2-5; the D gene is possibly TRBD2 (6 bases). The sample consisted of CD4+ T cells sorted from blood. The TCR comes from a woman between 18 and 29 years old in good health. The CDR3 sequence is CASGTGGETQYF. The CDR3 coding sequence is TGTGCCAGTGGGACCGGAGGGGAGACCCAGTACTTC.